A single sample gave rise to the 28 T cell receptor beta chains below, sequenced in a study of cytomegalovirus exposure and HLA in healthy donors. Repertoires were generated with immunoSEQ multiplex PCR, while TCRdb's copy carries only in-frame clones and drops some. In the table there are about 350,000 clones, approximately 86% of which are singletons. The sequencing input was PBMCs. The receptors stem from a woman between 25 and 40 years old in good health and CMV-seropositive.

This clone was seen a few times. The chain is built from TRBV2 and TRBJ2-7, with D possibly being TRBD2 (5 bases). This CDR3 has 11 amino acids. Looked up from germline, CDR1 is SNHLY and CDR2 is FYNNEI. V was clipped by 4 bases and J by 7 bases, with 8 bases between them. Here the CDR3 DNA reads TGTGCCAGCAGTGGGGAGACTGAGCAGTACTTC. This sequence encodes CASSGETEQYF.

The CDR3: CASSLIGGSQPQHF. DNA of the CDR3: TGCGCCAGCAGCTTGATCGGGGGGAGTCAGCCCCAGCATTTT. The rearrangement links TRBV5-1 to TRBJ1-5, with D perhaps TRBD1 (5 bases). Germline CDR1 SGHRS, CDR2 YFSETQ. CDR3 length: 14 amino acids. Deletions cut 1 base from V and 6 bases from J, with 11 bases between.

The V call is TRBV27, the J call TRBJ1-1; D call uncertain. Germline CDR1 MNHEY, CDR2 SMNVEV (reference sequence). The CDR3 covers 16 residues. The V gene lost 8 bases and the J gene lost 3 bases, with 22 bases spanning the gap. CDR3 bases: TGTGCCAGCCGAAAGGGAGCCGGGATGTTGCACACTGAAGCTTTCTTT. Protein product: CASRKGAGMLHTEAFF.

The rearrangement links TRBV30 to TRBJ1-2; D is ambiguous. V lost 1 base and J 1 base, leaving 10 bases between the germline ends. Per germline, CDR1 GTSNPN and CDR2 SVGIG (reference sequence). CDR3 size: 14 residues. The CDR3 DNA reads TGTGCCTGGAGTGAGGGCAGATTTAACTATGGCTACACCTTC. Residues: CAWSEGRFNYGYTF.

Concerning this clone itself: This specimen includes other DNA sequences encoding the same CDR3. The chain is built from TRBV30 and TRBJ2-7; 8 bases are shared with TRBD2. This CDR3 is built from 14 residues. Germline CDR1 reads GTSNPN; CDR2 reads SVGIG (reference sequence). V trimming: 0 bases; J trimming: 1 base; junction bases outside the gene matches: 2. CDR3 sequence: CAWSVRGGSYEQYF. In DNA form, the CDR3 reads TGTGCCTGGAGTGTACGGGGGGGATCCTACGAGCAGTACTTC.

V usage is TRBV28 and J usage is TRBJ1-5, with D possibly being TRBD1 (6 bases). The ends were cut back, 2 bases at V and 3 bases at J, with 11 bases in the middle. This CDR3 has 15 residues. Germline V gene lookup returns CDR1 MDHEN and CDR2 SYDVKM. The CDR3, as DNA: TGTGCCAGCAGTTTAGGGGGACACCCCAATCAGCCCCAGCATTTT. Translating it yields CASSLGGHPNQPQHF.

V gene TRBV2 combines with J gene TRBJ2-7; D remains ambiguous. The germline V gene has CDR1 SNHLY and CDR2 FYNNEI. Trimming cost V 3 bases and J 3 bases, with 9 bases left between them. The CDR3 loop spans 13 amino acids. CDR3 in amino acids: CASSDYSLYEQYF. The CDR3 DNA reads TGTGCCAGCAGTGATTACAGTCTCTACGAGCAGTACTTC.

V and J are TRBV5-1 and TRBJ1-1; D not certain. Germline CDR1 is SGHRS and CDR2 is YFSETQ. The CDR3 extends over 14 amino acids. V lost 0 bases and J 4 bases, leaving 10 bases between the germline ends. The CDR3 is CASSLGSGRTEAFF. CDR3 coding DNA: TGCGCCAGCAGCTTGGGGTCCGGACGCACTGAAGCTTTCTTT. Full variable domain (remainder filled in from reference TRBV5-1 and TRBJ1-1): KAGVTQTPRYLIKTRGQQVTLSCSPISGHRSVSWYQQTPGQGLQFLFEYFSETQRNKGNFPGRFSGRQFSNSRSEMNVSTLELGDSALYLCASSLGSGRTEAFFGQGTRLTVV.

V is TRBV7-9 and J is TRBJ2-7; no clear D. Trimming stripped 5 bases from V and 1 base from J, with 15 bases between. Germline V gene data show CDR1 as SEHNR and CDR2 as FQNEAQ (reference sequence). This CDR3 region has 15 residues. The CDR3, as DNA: TGTGCCAGCAGCCCAGCCCCACAGTCTTCCTACGAGCAGTACTTC. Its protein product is CASSPAPQSSYEQYF.

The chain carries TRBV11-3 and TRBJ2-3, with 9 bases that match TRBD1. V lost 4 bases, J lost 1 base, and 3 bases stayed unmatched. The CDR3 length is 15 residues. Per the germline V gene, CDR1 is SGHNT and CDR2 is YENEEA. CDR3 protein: CASSSGTGRTDTQYF. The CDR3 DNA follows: TGTGCCAGCAGCTCAGGGACAGGGCGCACAGATACGCAGTATTTT.

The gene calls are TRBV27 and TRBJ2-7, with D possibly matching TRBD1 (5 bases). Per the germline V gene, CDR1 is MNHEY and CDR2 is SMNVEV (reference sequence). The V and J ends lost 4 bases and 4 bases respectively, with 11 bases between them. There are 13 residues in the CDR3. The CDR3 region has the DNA TGTGCCAGCAGTTGGAACAGGTCTTACGAGCAGTACTTC. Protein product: CASSWNRSYEQYF.

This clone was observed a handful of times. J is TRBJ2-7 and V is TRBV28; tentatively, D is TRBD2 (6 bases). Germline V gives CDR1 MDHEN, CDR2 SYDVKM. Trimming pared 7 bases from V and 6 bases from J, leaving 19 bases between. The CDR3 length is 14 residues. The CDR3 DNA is TGTGCCAGCACCTCTGGACTAACCGGGGTCGAGCAGTACTTC. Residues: CASTSGLTGVEQYF.

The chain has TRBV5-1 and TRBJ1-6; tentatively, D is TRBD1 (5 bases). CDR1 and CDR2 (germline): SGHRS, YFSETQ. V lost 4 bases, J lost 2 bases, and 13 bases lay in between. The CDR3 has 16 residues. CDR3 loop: CASSPGAGAYNSPLHF. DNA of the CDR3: TGCGCCAGCAGCCCCGGGGCGGGGGCCTATAATTCACCCCTCCACTTT.

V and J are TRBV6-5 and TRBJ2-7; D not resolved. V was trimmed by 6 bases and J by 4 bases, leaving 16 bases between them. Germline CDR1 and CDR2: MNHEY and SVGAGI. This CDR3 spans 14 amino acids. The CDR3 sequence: CASSPRSNFYEQYF. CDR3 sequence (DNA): TGTGCCAGCAGCCCCCGTTCAAACTTTTACGAGCAGTACTTC.

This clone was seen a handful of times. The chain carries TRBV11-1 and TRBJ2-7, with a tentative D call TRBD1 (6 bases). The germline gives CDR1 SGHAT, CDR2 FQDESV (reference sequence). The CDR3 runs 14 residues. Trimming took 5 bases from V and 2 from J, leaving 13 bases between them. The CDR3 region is CASSQGHRAYEQYF. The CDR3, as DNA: TGTGCCAGCAGCCAGGGACACCGAGCCTACGAGCAGTACTTC.

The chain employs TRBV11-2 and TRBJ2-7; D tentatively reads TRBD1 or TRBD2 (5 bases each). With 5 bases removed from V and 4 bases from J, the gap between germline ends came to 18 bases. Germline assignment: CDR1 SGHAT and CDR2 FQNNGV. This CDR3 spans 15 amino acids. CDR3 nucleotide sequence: TGTGCCAGCAGCGAATCCGGGACGGAATCATACGAGCAGTACTTC. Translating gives CASSESGTESYEQYF.

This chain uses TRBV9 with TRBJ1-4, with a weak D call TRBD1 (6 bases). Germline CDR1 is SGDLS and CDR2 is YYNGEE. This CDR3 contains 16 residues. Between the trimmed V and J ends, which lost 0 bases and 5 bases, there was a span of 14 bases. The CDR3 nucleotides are TGTGCCAGCAGCGTAGGACAGTGGGGGGCCAATGAAAAACTGTTTTTT. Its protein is CASSVGQWGANEKLFF. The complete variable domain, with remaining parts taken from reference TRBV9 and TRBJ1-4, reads DSGVTQTPKHLITATGQRVTLRCSPRSGDLSVYWYQQSLDQGLQFLIQYYNGEERAKGNILERFSAQQFPDLHSELNLSSLELGDSALYFCASSVGQWGANEKLFFGSGTQLSVL.

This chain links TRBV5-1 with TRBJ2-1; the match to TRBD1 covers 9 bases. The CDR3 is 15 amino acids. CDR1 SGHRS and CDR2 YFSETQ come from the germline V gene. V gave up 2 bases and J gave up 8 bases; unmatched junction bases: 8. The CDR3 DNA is TGCGCCAGCAGCTTCCCGGGACAGGGTCGGGATGAGCAGTTCTTC. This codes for CASSFPGQGRDEQFF.

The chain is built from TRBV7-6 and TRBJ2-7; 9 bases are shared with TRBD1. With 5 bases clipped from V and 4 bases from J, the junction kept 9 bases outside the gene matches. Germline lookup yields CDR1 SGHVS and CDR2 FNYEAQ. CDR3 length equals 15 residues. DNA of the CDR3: TGTGCCAGCAGCGCCTCCGGGACAGGGCTATACGAGCAGTACTTC. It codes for CASSASGTGLYEQYF. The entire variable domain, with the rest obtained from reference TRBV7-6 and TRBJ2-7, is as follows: GAGVSQSPRYKVTKRGQDVALRCDPISGHVSLYWYRQALGQGPEFLTYFNYEAQQDKSGLPNDRFSAERPEGSISTLTIQRTEQRDSAMYRCASSASGTGLYEQYFGPGTRLTVT.

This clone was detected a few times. The CDR3 is CASSFSSGVHEQYF. For the CDR3, the DNA is TGTGCCAGCAGCTTCAGTAGCGGAGTCCACGAGCAGTACTTC. V is TRBV7-9 and J is TRBJ2-7; D possibly corresponds to TRBD2 (6 bases). Trimming shortened V by 3 bases and J by 5 bases, and 14 bases separated the two germline ends. Germline V gene data show CDR1 as SEHNR and CDR2 as FQNEAQ (reference sequence). The CDR3 runs to 14 residues.

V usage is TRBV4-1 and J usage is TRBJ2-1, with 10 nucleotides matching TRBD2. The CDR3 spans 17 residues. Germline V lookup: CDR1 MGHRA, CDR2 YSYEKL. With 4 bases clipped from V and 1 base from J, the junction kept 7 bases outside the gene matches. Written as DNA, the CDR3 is TGCGCCAGCAGCCTACCCCAAGCGGGGGGGTCCTACAATGAGCAGTTCTTC. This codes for CASSLPQAGGSYNEQFF.

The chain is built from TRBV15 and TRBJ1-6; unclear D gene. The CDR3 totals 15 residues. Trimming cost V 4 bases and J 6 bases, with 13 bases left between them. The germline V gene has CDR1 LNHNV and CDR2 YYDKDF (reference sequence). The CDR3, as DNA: TGTGCCACCAGCACAGCACGGGGTGGTAATTCACCCCTCCACTTT. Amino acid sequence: CATSTARGGNSPLHF.

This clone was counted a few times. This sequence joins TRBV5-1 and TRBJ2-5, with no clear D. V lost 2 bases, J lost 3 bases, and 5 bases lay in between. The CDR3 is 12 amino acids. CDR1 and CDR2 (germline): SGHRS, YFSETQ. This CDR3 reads CASSFVEETQYF. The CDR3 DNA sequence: TGCGCCAGCAGCTTCGTGGAAGAGACCCAGTACTTC.

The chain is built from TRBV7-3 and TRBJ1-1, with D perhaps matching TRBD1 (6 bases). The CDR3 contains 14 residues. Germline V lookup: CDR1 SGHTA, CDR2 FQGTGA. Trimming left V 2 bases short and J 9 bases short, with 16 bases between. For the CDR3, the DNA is TGTGCCAGCAGCTTAGACCCGGGAGGGGGGAAAGCTTTCTTT. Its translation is CASSLDPGGGKAFF.

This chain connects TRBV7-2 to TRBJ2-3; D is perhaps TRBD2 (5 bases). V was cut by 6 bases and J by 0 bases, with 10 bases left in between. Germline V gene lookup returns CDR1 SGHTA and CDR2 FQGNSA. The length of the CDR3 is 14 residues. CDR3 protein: CASSPGISTDTQYF. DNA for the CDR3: TGTGCCAGCAGTCCGGGAATTAGCACAGATACGCAGTATTTT.

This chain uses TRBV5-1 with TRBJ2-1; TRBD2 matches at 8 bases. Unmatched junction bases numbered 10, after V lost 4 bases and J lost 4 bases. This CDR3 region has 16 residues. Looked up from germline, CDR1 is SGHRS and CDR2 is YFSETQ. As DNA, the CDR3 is TGCGCCAGCAGCCTCCTTAGCGGGACTGGATACAATGAGCAGTTCTTC. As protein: CASSLLSGTGYNEQFF.

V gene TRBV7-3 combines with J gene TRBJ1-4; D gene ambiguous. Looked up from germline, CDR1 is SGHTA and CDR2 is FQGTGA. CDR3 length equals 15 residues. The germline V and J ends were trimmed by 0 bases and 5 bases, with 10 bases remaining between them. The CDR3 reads CASSLTTSPNEKLFF. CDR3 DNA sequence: TGTGCCAGCAGCTTAACGACAAGTCCCAATGAAAAACTGTTTTTT.

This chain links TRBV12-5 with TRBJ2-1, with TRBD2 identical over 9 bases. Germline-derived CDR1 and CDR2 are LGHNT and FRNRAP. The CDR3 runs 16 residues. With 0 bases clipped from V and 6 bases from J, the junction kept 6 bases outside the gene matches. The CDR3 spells CASGLVRAGGPNEQFF. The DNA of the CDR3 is TGTGCTAGTGGTTTGGTACGGGCGGGAGGGCCCAATGAGCAGTTCTTC. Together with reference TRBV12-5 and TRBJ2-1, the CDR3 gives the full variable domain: DARVTQTPRHKVTEMGQEVTMRCQPILGHNTVFWYRQTMMQGLELLAYFRNRAPLDDSGMPKDRFSAEMPDATLATLKIQPSEPRDSAVYFCASGLVRAGGPNEQFFGPGTRLTVL.